This is a list of T cell receptor beta chains from one sample in a study of blood T cell repertoires in COVID-19. TCRdb's table, derived via immunoSEQ multiplex PCR, lists solely in-frame clones and lacks some. Of about 240,000 clones listed, over 80% were seen once; the top ten hold 2.6%. The sample was PBMCs or T cells enriched from blood (not recorded which). The receptors derive from a woman under 40 with acute COVID-19. CDR3s include the opening cysteine and the closing phenylalanine or tryptophan. Fields, in order: clone size, V gene, J gene, D gene, CDR3 DNA, CDR3 protein. The D gene is left open where the match is weak. The size of a clone is reported for some rows only, either as once, few or many, or as a class for expanded clones.

-	TRBV14	TRBJ2-7	TRBD2	TGTGCCAGCAGCCCGGGGGGGGCCCTCTCCTACGAGCAGTACTTC	CASSPGGALSYEQYF
-	TRBV3-1/TRBV3-2	TRBJ2-7	-	TGTGCCAGCAGCCAAGATTTACAGGGTGGATTTTCCTACGAGCAGTACTTC	CASSQDLQGGFSYEQYF
-	TRBV29-1	TRBJ1-4	-	TGCAGCGTCCTCGGGTTGGGGGGTGAAAAACTGTTTTTT	CSVLGLGGEKLFF
-	TRBV5-6	TRBJ2-7	TRBD1	TGTGCCAGCAGCCCCAGGGGGACAATCTACGAGCAGTACTTC	CASSPRGTIYEQYF
-	TRBV27	TRBJ2-2	TRBD1	TGTGCCAGCAGATCCGGGACAGTGGGGACCGGGGAGCTGTTTTTT	CASRSGTVGTGELFF
-	TRBV7-9	TRBJ1-2	TRBD1	TGTGCCAGCAGTTGGGGGACAGGGAACTATGGCTACACCTTC	CASSWGTGNYGYTF
-	TRBV14	TRBJ1-1	TRBD1	TGTGCCAGCAGGAAGGGGCCCCAGGGGGGCAGGCTTGATGAAGCTTTCTTT	CASRKGPQGGRLDEAFF
-	TRBV2	TRBJ2-1	TRBD2	TGTGCCAGCATATACATGGGTGCGGGGGGGTCTCGGGAATACAATGAGCAGTTCTTC	CASIYMGAGGSREYNEQFF
-	TRBV5-6	TRBJ1-5	-	TGTGCCAGCAGCCGCCTTAGCGAGGCATTTGGCAATCAGCCCCAGCATTTT	CASSRLSEAFGNQPQHF
many	TRBV4-1	TRBJ1-1	TRBD1	TGCGCCAGCAGCCTGGGACAGGGGCCCCGATTATACACTGAAGCTTTCTTT	CASSLGQGPRLYTEAFF
-	TRBV7-9	TRBJ1-1	-	TGTGCCAGCAGCTTAGAGCTAACTGAAGCTTTCTTT	CASSLELTEAFF
-	TRBV18	TRBJ1-2	TRBD1	TGTGCCAGCTCACCGGGGCCAGGGGGAAATGTGTTAGGACGTATCGCCTCCCATGGCTACACCTTC	CASSPGPGGNVLGRIASHGYTF
-	TRBV6-5	TRBJ2-7	TRBD2	TGTGCCAGCGCTCGCCTAGCGGAGTACGAGCAGTACTTC	CASARLAEYEQYF
-	TRBV19	TRBJ2-1	TRBD2	TGTGCTGTAGCGGGTCCTCAATACAATGAGCAGTTCTTC	CAVAGPQYNEQFF
-	TRBV18	TRBJ1-1	-	TGTGCCAGCTCACCACAGGGGGAAGAAGCTTTCTTT	CASSPQGEEAFF
-	TRBV6-5	TRBJ2-7	TRBD2	TGTGCCAGCAGTTACTCTAGCGGGGGGCTCTACGAGCAGTACTTC	CASSYSSGGLYEQYF
once	TRBV11-2	TRBJ1-4	-	TGTGCCAGCAGCTTAATGGTGGGTCAGGGAGGAAAACTGTTTTTT	CASSLMVGQGGKLFF
-	TRBV11-2	TRBJ2-7	-	TGTGCCAGCAGCCGCCTCAAAGTCAGGGGCCCGGGGGAGCAGTACTTC	CASSRLKVRGPGEQYF